The source of this T cell receptor beta chain is a study of blood T cell repertoires in COVID-19. Across the whole study: Collection of acute and convalescent COVID-19 samples took place in the United States, Italy and Spain. Sample material is recorded as cDNA or gDNA derived from T cells, B-cell-depleted T cells, or PBMCs.

Germline V gene sequence: CDR1 SQVTM, CDR2 ANQGSEA. This CDR3 has 15 amino acids. V trimming: 3 bases; J trimming: 2 bases; junction bases outside the gene matches: 7. Original analysis: Reference gene primer amplification gave nucleated cell count estimates. TCRdb's copy holds only in-frame clones and misses some; the assay was immunoSEQ multiplex PCR. V and J calls and clone size are as listed in that table; D and trimming were resolved from the DNA. This sample carries about 120,000 clones, 65% to 90% of them seen once, and the ten largest clones take around 9.9%. The rearrangement joins TRBV29-1 to TRBJ2-7; 10 nucleotides agree with TRBD1. Specimen: peripheral blood. The sequence was obtained from an elderly man with acute or convalescent COVID-19. The CDR3 region is CSVDGGQGQTYEQYF. CDR3 DNA: TGCAGCGTTGATGGGGGACAGGGGCAGACCTACGAGCAGTACTTC.